The clone carrying this TCR beta chain was seen many times. cDNA was made by 5'RACE with 10-nucleotide random UMIs. TCRdb called the 5' RACE reads again in MiXCR, with one record for every CDR3 protein. The table shows some 10,000 distinct CDR3 sequences, with 21% occurring only once. The data belong to a study of neurological immune-mediated disorders. The origin of this receptor is a woman aged 55-69 years with HTLV-1-associated myelopathy (HAM/TSP). The sample comprised CD8+ T cells from blood.

The CDR3, as DNA: TGTGCCAGCAGCCCACTAGCGGGGGTAAACACCGGGGAGCTGTTTTTT. Its protein is CASSPLAGVNTGELFF. J is TRBJ2-2 and V is TRBV9; 11 nucleotides align to TRBD2. V lost 4 bases, J lost 2 bases, and 4 bases stayed unmatched. This CDR3 is 16 amino acids long. The V gene's germline CDR1 is SGDLS and CDR2 YYNGEE. The full variable domain, its missing parts supplied by reference TRBV9 and TRBJ2-2, is DSGVTQTPKHLITATGQRVTLRCSPRSGDLSVYWYQQSLDQGLQFLIQYYNGEERAKGNILERFSAQQFPDLHSELNLSSLELGDSALYFCASSPLAGVNTGELFFGEGSRLTVL.